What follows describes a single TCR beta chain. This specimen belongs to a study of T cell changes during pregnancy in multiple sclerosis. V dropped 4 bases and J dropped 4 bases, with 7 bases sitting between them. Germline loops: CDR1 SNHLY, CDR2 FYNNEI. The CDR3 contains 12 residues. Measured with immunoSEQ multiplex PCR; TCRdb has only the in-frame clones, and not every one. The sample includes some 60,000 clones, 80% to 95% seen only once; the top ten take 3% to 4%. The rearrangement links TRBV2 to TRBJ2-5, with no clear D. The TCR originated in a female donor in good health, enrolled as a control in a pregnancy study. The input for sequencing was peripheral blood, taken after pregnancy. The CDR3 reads CASSVTGETQYF. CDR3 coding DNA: TGTGCCAGCAGTGTAACCGGAGAGACCCAGTACTTC.